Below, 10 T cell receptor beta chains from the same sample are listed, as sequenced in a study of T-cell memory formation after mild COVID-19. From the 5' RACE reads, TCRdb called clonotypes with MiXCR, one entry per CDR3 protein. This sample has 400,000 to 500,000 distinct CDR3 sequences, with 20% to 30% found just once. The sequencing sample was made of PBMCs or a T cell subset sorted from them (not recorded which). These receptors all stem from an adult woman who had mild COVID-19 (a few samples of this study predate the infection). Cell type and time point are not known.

CDR3 nucleotide sequence: TGTGCCAGCAGTGACGGCGGAGGCTACACCTTC. Translating it yields CASSDGGGYTF. The chain links TRBV6-4 to TRBJ1-2, with unresolved D. Trimming removed 2 bases at V and 8 bases at J, with 6 bases between. CDR1 and CDR2 (germline): MRHNA, SNTAGT. The CDR3 runs to 11 residues.

CDR3 coding DNA: TGTGCCAGCAGCCAGACCCGCTCCTACGAGCAGTACTTC. Its protein is CASSQTRSYEQYF. The rearrangement joins TRBV27 to TRBJ2-7; D remains ambiguous. CDR3 length: 13 residues. Germline V gives CDR1 MNHEY, CDR2 SMNVEV (reference sequence). The V gene lost 6 bases and the J gene lost 0 bases, with 9 bases spanning the gap.

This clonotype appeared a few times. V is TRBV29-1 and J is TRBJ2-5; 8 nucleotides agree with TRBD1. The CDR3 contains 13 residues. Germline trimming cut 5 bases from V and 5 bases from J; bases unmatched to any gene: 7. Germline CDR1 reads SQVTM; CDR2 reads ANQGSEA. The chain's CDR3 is CSVLTDRDETQYF. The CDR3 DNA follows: TGCAGCGTTCTGACGGACAGGGATGAGACCCAGTACTTC.

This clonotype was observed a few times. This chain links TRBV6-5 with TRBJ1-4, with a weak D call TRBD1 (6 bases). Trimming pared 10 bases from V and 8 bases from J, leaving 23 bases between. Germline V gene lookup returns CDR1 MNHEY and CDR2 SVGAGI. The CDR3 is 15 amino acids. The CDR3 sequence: CATSRQELSGEKLFF. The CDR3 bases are TGTGCCACTTCACGACAGGAGCTATCGGGGGAAAAACTGTTTTTT.

CDR3 protein: CASSYSSSVGELFF. Written as DNA, the CDR3 is TGTGCCAGCAGTTACAGTTCGTCAGTCGGGGAGCTGTTTTTT. The V call is TRBV6-5, the J call TRBJ2-2, with unresolved D. V dropped 2 bases and J dropped 7 bases, with 11 bases sitting between them. There are 14 residues in the CDR3. Germline CDR1 is MNHEY and CDR2 is SVGAGI.

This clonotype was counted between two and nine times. The CDR3 spells CASSQDHTVGWGEGPYEQYF. The CDR3 DNA reads TGTGCCAGCAGCCAAGACCACACGGTTGGCTGGGGGGAGGGGCCCTACGAGCAGTACTTC. The V call is TRBV14, the J call TRBJ2-7, with 7 bases matching TRBD2. Trimming removed 0 bases from V and 2 bases from J; junction bases left unmatched: 19. Per the germline V gene, CDR1 is SGHDN and CDR2 is FVKESK. This CDR3 is 20 amino acids long. Full variable domain (missing parts from reference TRBV14 and TRBJ2-7): EAGVTQFPSHSVIEKGQTVTLRCDPISGHDNLYWYRRVMGKEIKFLLHFVKESKQDESGMPNNRFLAERTGGTYSTLKVQPAELEDSGVYFCASSQDHTVGWGEGPYEQYFGPGTRLTVT.

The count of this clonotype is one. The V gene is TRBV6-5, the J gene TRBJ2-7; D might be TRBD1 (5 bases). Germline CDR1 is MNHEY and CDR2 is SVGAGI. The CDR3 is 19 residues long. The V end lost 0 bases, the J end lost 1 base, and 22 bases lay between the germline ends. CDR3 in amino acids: CASSYSIVLGASRSYEQYF. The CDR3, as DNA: TGTGCCAGCAGTTACTCGATCGTTTTAGGGGCTAGTAGATCCTACGAGCAGTACTTC.

The CDR3 bases are TGCGCCAGCAGCCCCGGACGGAGGTGGCCCTACGAGCAGTACGTC. Translated, it gives CASSPGRRWPYEQYV. This chain connects TRBV5-1 to TRBJ2-7, with a tentative D call TRBD2 (5 bases). There are 15 residues in the CDR3. The germline CDR1 and CDR2 sequences are SGHRS and YFSETQ. V dropped 4 bases and J dropped 2 bases, with 16 bases sitting between them.

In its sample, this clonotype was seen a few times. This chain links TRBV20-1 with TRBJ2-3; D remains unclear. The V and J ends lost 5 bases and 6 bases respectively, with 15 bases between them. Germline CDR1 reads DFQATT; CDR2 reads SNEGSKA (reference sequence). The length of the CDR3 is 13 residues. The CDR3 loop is CSAGLGAGDTQYF. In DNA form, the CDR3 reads TGCAGTGCTGGTCTAGGCGCCGGGGATACGCAGTATTTT.

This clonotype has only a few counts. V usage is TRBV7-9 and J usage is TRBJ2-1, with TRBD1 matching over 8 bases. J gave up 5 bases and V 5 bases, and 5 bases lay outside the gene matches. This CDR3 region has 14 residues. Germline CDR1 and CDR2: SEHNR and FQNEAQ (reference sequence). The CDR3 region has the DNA TGTGCCAGCAGCCGGCACAGGGGGGACAATGAGCAGTTCTTC. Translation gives CASSRHRGDNEQFF.